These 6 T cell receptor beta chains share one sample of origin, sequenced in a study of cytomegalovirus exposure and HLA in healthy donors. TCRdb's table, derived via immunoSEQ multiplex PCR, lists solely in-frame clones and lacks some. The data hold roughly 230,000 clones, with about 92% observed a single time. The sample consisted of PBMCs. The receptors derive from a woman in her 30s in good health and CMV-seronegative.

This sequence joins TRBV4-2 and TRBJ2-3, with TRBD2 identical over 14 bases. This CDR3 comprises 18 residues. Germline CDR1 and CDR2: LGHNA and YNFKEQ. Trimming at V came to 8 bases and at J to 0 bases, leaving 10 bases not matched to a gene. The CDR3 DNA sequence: TGTGCCAGCCGCGATCCGGGACTAGCGGGAGTTAGCACAGATACGCAGTATTTT. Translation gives CASRDPGLAGVSTDTQYF.

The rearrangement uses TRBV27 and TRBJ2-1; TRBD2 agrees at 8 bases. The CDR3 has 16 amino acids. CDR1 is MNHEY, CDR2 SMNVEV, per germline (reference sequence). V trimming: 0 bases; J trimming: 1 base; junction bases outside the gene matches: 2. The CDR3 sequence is CASSLSGLGSYNEQFF. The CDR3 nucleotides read TGTGCCAGCAGTTTATCGGGACTAGGGTCCTACAATGAGCAGTTCTTC.

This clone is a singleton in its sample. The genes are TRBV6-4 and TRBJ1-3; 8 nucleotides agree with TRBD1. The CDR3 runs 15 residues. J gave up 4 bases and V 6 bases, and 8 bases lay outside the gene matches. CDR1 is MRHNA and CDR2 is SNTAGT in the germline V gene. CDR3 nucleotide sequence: TGTGCCAGCAGAGCTGACAGGGGAAAGGGAAACACCATATATTTT. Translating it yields CASRADRGKGNTIYF.

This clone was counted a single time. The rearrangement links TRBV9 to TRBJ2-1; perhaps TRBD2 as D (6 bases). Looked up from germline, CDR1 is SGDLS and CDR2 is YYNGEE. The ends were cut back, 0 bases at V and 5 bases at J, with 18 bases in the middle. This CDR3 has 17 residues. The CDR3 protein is CASSVGLGGVSDNEQFF. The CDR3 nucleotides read TGTGCCAGCAGCGTAGGGCTGGGCGGGGTCTCGGACAATGAGCAGTTCTTC.

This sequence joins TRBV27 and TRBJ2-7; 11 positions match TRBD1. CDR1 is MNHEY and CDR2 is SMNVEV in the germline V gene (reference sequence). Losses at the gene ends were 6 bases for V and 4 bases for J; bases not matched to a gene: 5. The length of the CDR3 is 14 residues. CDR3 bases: TGTGCCAGCAGCTGGACAGGGGGCGAATACGAGCAGTACTTC. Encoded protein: CASSWTGGEYEQYF.

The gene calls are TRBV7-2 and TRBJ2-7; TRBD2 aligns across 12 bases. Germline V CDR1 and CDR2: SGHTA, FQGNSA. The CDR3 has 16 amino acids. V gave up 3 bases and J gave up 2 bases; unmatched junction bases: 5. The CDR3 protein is CASSFTSGRITYEQYF. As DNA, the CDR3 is TGTGCCAGCAGCTTTACTAGCGGGAGGATCACCTACGAGCAGTACTTC. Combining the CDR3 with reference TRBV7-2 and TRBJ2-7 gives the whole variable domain GAGVSQSPSNKVTEKGKDVELRCDPISGHTALYWYRQSLGQGLEFLIYFQGNSAPDKSGLPSDRFSAERTGGSVSTLTIQRTQQEDSAVYLCASSFTSGRITYEQYFGPGTRLTVT.